The 27 T cell receptor beta chains presented below share a single source sample, sequenced in a study of blood T cells in healthy people across ages. Using a J-beta primer mix together with a sample-barcoded 5' primer, a second PCR was run for roughly 6 to 12 cycles. TCRdb re-called the 5' RACE reads through MiXCR, storing one row per CDR3 protein. Here the sample spans approximately 900,000 distinct CDR3 sequences, around 46% being singletons. Material for sequencing was blood. These receptors were taken from a man aged 25 to 45 in good health.

This clonotype was detected a few times. This chain connects TRBV2 to TRBJ2-1; either TRBD1 or TRBD2 may fit D (5 bases each). In germline, CDR1 is SNHLY, CDR2 FYNNEI. V lost 3 bases and J 6 bases, leaving 9 bases between the germline ends. The CDR3 is 13 residues long. In nucleotides, the CDR3 is TGTGCCAGCAGTGATGGGGGATTCAATGAGCAGTTCTTC. Protein product: CASSDGGFNEQFF.

This clonotype has a handful of counts. The V gene is TRBV10-3, the J gene TRBJ2-5, with 9 bases fitting TRBD2. J gave up 1 base and V 5 bases, and 5 bases lay outside the gene matches. The CDR3 extends over 15 amino acids. CDR1 is ENHRY, CDR2 SYGVKD, per germline. CDR3 sequence (DNA): TGTGCCATCAGTAGGCTAGCGGGGACCCAAGAGACCCAGTACTTC. Amino acids: CAISRLAGTQETQYF.

The V gene is TRBV12-3 or TRBV12-4, the J gene TRBJ2-5, with TRBD2 identical over 8 bases. The CDR3 extends over 19 amino acids. Losses at the gene ends were 5 bases for V and 9 bases for J; bases not matched to a gene: 26. The CDR3 protein is CASSPDQGLADLPQGAQYF. CDR3 DNA: TGTGCCAGCAGTCCAGACCAAGGACTAGCCGATTTACCCCAAGGGGCCCAGTACTTC.

Only a few counts were recorded for this clonotype. This chain joins TRBV15 and TRBJ1-2, with TRBD1 identical over 9 bases. The CDR3 extends over 15 amino acids. Germline assignment: CDR1 LNHNV and CDR2 YYDKDF (reference sequence). Trimming at V came to 6 bases and at J to 3 bases, leaving 8 bases not matched to a gene. The CDR3 sequence is CATSVGQGTYYGYTF. The CDR3 nucleotides read TGTGCCACCAGTGTGGGACAGGGAACGTACTATGGCTACACCTTC.

This clonotype was counted ten times or more. Just one base apart from a much larger clone, this may be a read error. The chain is built from TRBV11-2 and TRBJ2-5, with D unclear. Germline assignment: CDR1 SGHAT and CDR2 FQNNGV. Between the trimmed V and J ends, which lost 5 bases and 11 bases, there was a span of 15 bases. This CDR3 comprises 12 residues. CDR3 nucleotide sequence: TGTGCCAGCAGCGTAAGCGACAATGAGCAGTACTTC. Its translation: CASSVSDNEQYF.

The CDR3 DNA sequence: TGTGCCAGCAGCGTTCTAGCGGGCGTCACAGATACGCAGTATTTT. It translates to CASSVLAGVTDTQYF. The chain joins TRBV9 to TRBJ2-3; 8 nucleotides agree with TRBD2. The CDR3 length is 15 residues. Germline V gives CDR1 SGDLS, CDR2 YYNGEE. Germline trimming cut 2 bases from V and 2 bases from J; bases unmatched to any gene: 4.

The chain recombines TRBV7-8 with TRBJ2-1; tentatively, D is TRBD1 (5 bases). Deletions cut 5 bases from V and 10 bases from J, with 9 bases between. Germline V gene sequence: CDR1 SGHVS, CDR2 FQNEAQ. The length of the CDR3 is 11 residues. The CDR3: CASSRTPEQFF. In DNA form, the CDR3 reads TGTGCCAGCAGCCGGACACCGGAGCAGTTCTTC.

This clonotype showed up just a few times. The chain couples TRBV2 to TRBJ2-7, with TRBD2 as a possible D gene (5 bases). V was clipped by 4 bases and J by 5 bases, with 12 bases between them. CDR1 is SNHLY, CDR2 FYNNEI, per germline. The CDR3 totals 13 residues. The CDR3 loop reads CASSVRDSNEQYF. CDR3 DNA: TGTGCCAGCAGTGTCCGGGATTCGAACGAGCAGTACTTC. The complete variable domain, with remaining parts taken from reference TRBV2 and TRBJ2-7, reads EPEVTQTPSHQVTQMGQEVILRCVPISNHLYFYWYRQILGQKVEFLVSFYNNEISEKSEIFDDQFSVERPDGSNFTLKIRSTKLEDSAMYFCASSVRDSNEQYFGPGTRLTVT.

This clonotype was seen only a few times. The chain uses TRBV5-1 and TRBJ2-1; 9 bases are shared with TRBD1. Per germline, CDR1 SGHRS and CDR2 YFSETQ. This CDR3 comprises 15 residues. V trimming: 2 bases; J trimming: 3 bases; junction bases outside the gene matches: 3. In DNA, the CDR3 is TGCGCCAGCAGCTTTGGGACAGGGAGCTACAATGAGCAGTTCTTC. Translation: CASSFGTGSYNEQFF.

This clonotype was picked up a small number of times. This chain connects TRBV7-2 to TRBJ2-7; D is possibly TRBD2 (5 bases). Between the trimmed V and J ends, which lost 5 bases and 2 bases, there was a span of 16 bases. Germline CDR1 is SGHTA and CDR2 is FQGNSA. This CDR3 contains 15 residues. CDR3 residues: CASSGWRLNAYEQYF. The CDR3 nucleotides read TGTGCCAGCAGCGGATGGAGGCTCAACGCCTACGAGCAGTACTTC.

J is TRBJ2-7 and V is TRBV28; D uncertain. The germline V and J ends were trimmed by 6 bases and 0 bases, with 15 bases remaining between them. The CDR3 spans 15 residues. The germline V gene has CDR1 MDHEN and CDR2 SYDVKM. The CDR3 DNA reads as TGTGCCAGCAGCCCCGGCACCATGAGCTCCTACGAGCAGTACTTC. The encoded protein is CASSPGTMSSYEQYF.

V is TRBV9 and J is TRBJ2-3; no reliable D call. V lost 0 bases and J lost 3, with 11 bases in between. Germline V gives CDR1 SGDLS, CDR2 YYNGEE. The CDR3 runs to 15 residues. CDR3 loop: CASSVGQYGTDTQYF. The DNA of the CDR3 is TGTGCCAGCAGCGTAGGTCAGTACGGTACAGATACGCAGTATTTT.

In its sample, this clonotype was seen a few times. V gene TRBV29-1 combines with J gene TRBJ2-1; the match to TRBD2 covers 10 bases. CDR3 size: 14 residues. Germline CDR1 reads SQVTM; CDR2 reads ANQGSEA. The V segment lost 2 bases and the J segment 5 bases; nucleotides outside the gene matches: 3. CDR3 coding DNA: TGCAGCGTTGAATCTAGCGGGGGTGACAATGAGCAGTTCTTC. Amino acids: CSVESSGGDNEQFF.

The CDR3 loop is CASSVGRGKDTQYF. CDR3 nucleotides: TGTGCCAGCAGCGTAGGCAGGGGTAAAGATACGCAGTATTTT. V and J are TRBV9 and TRBJ2-3; D perhaps matches TRBD1 (6 bases). Germline lookup yields CDR1 SGDLS and CDR2 YYNGEE. CDR3 length: 14 residues. Trimming shortened V by 0 bases and J by 5 bases, and 10 bases separated the two germline ends.

J is TRBJ2-7 and V is TRBV2; no definite D call. This CDR3 region has 14 residues. V was cut by 9 bases and J by 1 base, with 16 bases left in between. Germline assignment: CDR1 SNHLY and CDR2 FYNNEI. The CDR3 sequence: CARQFARSSYEQYF. The CDR3 bases are TGTGCCAGGCAATTTGCTAGGTCGTCCTACGAGCAGTACTTC.

In the case of this clonotype: The germline gene is not matched at one end of the junction; a read error may be the cause. This rearrangement joins TRBV3-1 to TRBJ2-4; TRBD1 or TRBD2 may be the D gene (5 bases each). CDR3 length equals 12 residues. Germline loops: CDR1 LGHDT, CDR2 YNNKEL (reference sequence). CDR3 in DNA: TGTGTCAGCAGCCAAGTGGGGGACATTCAGTACTTC. Residues: CVSSQVGDIQYF.

This clonotype was recorded many times. V is TRBV11-2 and J is TRBJ1-1; D may be TRBD1 (6 bases). Per germline, CDR1 SGHAT and CDR2 FQNNGV. The CDR3 is 14 residues long. Trimming took 1 base from V and 4 from J, leaving 10 bases between them. The DNA for the CDR3 is TGTGCCAGCAGCTTAGGTCAGGGGAGCACTGAAGCTTTCTTT. This gives the protein CASSLGQGSTEAFF.

This chain uses TRBV20-1 with TRBJ2-7, with a possible D match to TRBD2 (5 bases). The CDR3 contains 14 residues. V was pared by 5 bases and J by 0 bases, with 14 bases between. The germline V gene encodes CDR1 DFQATT and CDR2 SNEGSKA (reference sequence). The CDR3 is CSALKRMSSYEQYF. The CDR3 DNA reads TGCAGTGCTCTCAAGCGGATGAGCTCCTACGAGCAGTACTTC.

This chain uses TRBV28 with TRBJ1-1; 10 nucleotides match TRBD1. The CDR3 extends over 14 amino acids. V lost 6 bases and J lost 5; bases outside the gene matches: 6. CDR1 MDHEN and CDR2 SYDVKM come from the germline V gene. This CDR3 is CASSPGTGETEAFF. CDR3 bases: TGTGCCAGCAGCCCCGGGACAGGGGAGACTGAAGCTTTCTTT.

The chain links TRBV14 to TRBJ1-2; no firm D call. V gave up 4 bases and J gave up 7 bases, with 25 bases separating them. This CDR3 has 17 residues. From germline, CDR1 is SGHDN and CDR2 FVKESK. The CDR3 sequence: CASSLLYRRSQDSGYTF. CDR3 coding DNA: TGTGCCAGCAGCCTATTATACCGCCGCTCCCAGGACTCTGGCTACACCTTC.

This clonotype showed up just once. At one end, the junction sequence differs from germline, possibly due to a read error. The chain couples TRBV3-1 to TRBJ2-5, with 11 bases identical to TRBD2. The CDR3 is 14 amino acids. Germline-derived CDR1 and CDR2 are LGHDT and YNNKEL (reference sequence). The DNA of the CDR3 is TGTGCCAGCAGCCCAACTAGCGGGGGAGAGACCCGGTACTTC. Protein product: CASSPTSGGETRYF.

The sample holds one count of this clonotype. CDR3 DNA sequence: TGTGCCAGCGTAGAGGGGGACAGGGGCTACAATGAGCAGTTCTTC. It yields the protein CASVEGDRGYNEQFF. The chain employs TRBV28 and TRBJ2-1, with 10 bases that match TRBD1. The CDR3 is 15 residues long. In germline, CDR1 is MDHEN, CDR2 SYDVKM. Trimming at V came to 8 bases and at J to 3 bases, leaving 7 bases not matched to a gene. Full variable domain (missing parts from reference TRBV28 and TRBJ2-1): DVKVTQSSRYLVKRTGEKVFLECVQDMDHENMFWYRQDPGLGLRLIYFSYDVKMKEKGDIPEGYSVSREKKERFSLILESASTNQTSMYLCASVEGDRGYNEQFFGPGTRLTVL.

This rearrangement joins TRBV12-3 or TRBV12-4 to TRBJ1-1, with D maybe TRBD1 (6 bases). The CDR3 spans 14 residues. The V and J ends lost 6 bases and 8 bases respectively, with 19 bases between them. The CDR3 loop reads CASSPGGGRDEAFF. The CDR3 DNA reads TGTGCCAGCAGCCCCGGGGGGGGGCGGGACGAAGCTTTCTTT.

The chain employs TRBV16 and TRBJ2-5, with a possible D match to TRBD2 (6 bases). Judging by the DNA end, TRBJ2-7 fits better; the J call may be wrong. The germline gives CDR1 KGHSY, CDR2 FQNENV. The length of the CDR3 is 15 residues. CDR3 nucleotides: TGTGCCAGCAGCCCGCTCCCAGCGGGCACCTACGAGCAGTACTTC. Its protein is CASSPLPAGTYEQYF.

The chain combines TRBV29-1 with TRBJ1-5; 8 nucleotides line up with TRBD1. CDR3 length equals 14 residues. The trim removed 0 bases at V and 7 bases at J, leaving 5 bases unmatched. Germline loops: CDR1 SQVTM, CDR2 ANQGSEA. The CDR3 DNA reads as TGCAGCGTTGAAGAAACAGGGGGTGGACAGCCCCAGCATTTT. This sequence encodes CSVEETGGGQPQHF. The full variable domain, rest sourced from reference TRBV29-1 and TRBJ1-5, is SAVISQKPSRDICQRGTSLTIQCQVDSQVTMMFWYRQQPGQSLTLIATANQGSEATYESGFVIDKFPISRPNLTFSTLTVSNMSPEDSSIYLCSVEETGGGQPQHFGDGTRLSIL.

With respect to this clonotype: A read error is possible here, since a much larger clone lies one base away. V and J are TRBV20-1 and TRBJ1-6; the D is unclear. The germline CDR1 and CDR2 sequences are DFQATT and SNEGSKA (reference sequence). The CDR3 length is 14 residues. The CDR3 DNA is TGCAGTGCGAGGGCTGCAACTGAGAATTCATCCCTCCACTTT. This gives the protein CSARAATENSSLHF.

In regard to this clonotype: The junction shows a germline mismatch at one end, possibly a read error. V usage is TRBV27 and J usage is TRBJ2-7, with D perhaps assigned TRBD1 or TRBD2 (5 bases each). CDR3 length: 14 amino acids. CDR1 is MNHEY, CDR2 SMNVEV, per germline (reference sequence). The CDR3 bases are TGTGCCACTGGGGACCGCGACCTTCCCTACGAGCAGCACTTC. Its protein is CATGDRDLPYEQHF.